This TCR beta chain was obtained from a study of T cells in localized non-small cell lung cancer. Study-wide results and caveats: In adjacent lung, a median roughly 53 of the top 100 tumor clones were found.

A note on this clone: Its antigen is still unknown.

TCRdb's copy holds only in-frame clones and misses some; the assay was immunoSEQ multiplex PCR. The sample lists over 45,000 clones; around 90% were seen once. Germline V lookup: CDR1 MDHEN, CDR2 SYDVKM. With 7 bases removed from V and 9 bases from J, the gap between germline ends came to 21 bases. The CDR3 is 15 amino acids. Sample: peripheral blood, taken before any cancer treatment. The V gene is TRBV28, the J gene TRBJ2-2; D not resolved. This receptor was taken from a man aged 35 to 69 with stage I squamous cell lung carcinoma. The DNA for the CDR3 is TGTGCCAGCAAACCCTTCCTGGTAGGGCGCTGGGAGCTGTTTTTT. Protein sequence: CASKPFLVGRWELFF.